The clone carrying this T cell receptor (delta chain) was detected many times. Antigen specificity is unknown. This specimen comes from a study of γδ T cells in repeated Plasmodium falciparum infection. Whole-study context: Each infection was followed by sampling at 21 days, plus baseline and some pre-infection draws. Some Malian samples span acute malaria episodes; others come from no-transmission periods.

Flow sorting of PBMC yielded separate Vgamma9/Vdelta2+ and Vdelta2-negative gammadelta T cell populations for bulk repertoire analysis. V shed 3 bases and J shed 1 base, with 18 bases lying between them. The CDR3 runs to 17 residues. The V gene's germline CDR1 is TSWWSYY and CDR2 QGS. TCRdb re-identified clones in the multiplex PCR reads via CATT. The table shows some 50,000 delta-chain clones, with roughly 1.5% occurring only once. Study-wide findings and caveats: Waves of new clonotype selection appeared after repeated controlled infections in Vdelta2-negative, largely Vdelta1+, gammadelta T cells. Over time and infection, Vgamma9/Vdelta2+ repertoires remained highly stable and polyclonal.

The TCR sequence derives from a pool of human donors (malaria-infected and uninfected, not separated). Sequenced input: gamma-delta T cells from blood. The chain uses TRDV1 and TRDJ1; D perhaps matches TRDD3 (5 bases). The DNA for the CDR3 is TGTGCTCTTGGGGATCCCTGGCTGTGGGGACTCACCGATAAACTCATCTTT. The encoded protein is CALGDPWLWGLTDKLIF.